Listed below are T cell receptor beta chains from one sample, sequenced in a study of blood T cell repertoires in COVID-19. Sequenced by immunoSEQ multiplex PCR; TCRdb stores in-frame clones only, minus some. The sample carries under 250,000 clones, around 80% recorded once. The sample taken for sequencing was peripheral blood. The receptor set was obtained from a woman aged 40 to 50 with acute or convalescent COVID-19. CDR3s include the opening cysteine and the closing phenylalanine or tryptophan. A D gene is named only where the DNA matches it firmly. Clone size is given for some rows only: seen once, a few or many times, or a class if the clone is expanded.

J | V | size | length | D | CDR3 | DNA
TRBJ1-6 | TRBV3-1/TRBV3-2 | . | 16 | . | CASSRALSSYNSPLHF | TGTGCCAGCAGCCGGGCGTTAAGCTCCTATAATTCACCCCTCCACTTT
TRBJ1-5 | TRBV6-5 | . | 15 | TRBD1 | CASSSLGQRNQPQHF | TGTGCCAGCAGTTCCTTGGGACAGAGAAATCAGCCCCAGCATTTT
TRBJ2-3 | TRBV11-3 | . | 16 | TRBD2 | CASSLAASGPTDTQYF | TGTGCCAGCAGCTTAGCGGCTAGCGGGCCCACAGATACGCAGTATTTT
TRBJ1-3 | TRBV18 | . | 18 | . | CASSPGGLAQNSGNTIYF | TGTGCCAGCTCACCTGGTGGGTTAGCCCAAAACTCTGGAAACACCATATATTTT
TRBJ2-7 | TRBV5-1 | once | 15 | TRBD2 | CAGSRTSGSLYEQYF | TGCGCCGGCAGCAGGACTAGCGGGTCCCTCTACGAGCAGTACTTC
TRBJ1-1 | TRBV2 | . | 12 | . | CASSRRNTEAFF | TGTGCCAGCAGCAGGCGGAACACTGAAGCTTTCTTT
TRBJ2-1 | TRBV6-5 | . | 15 | . | CASRVEGPSYNEQFF | TGTGCCAGCAGGGTGGAGGGCCCTTCCTACAATGAGCAGTTCTTC
TRBJ2-2 | TRBV24-1 | . | 19 | . | CATSDLGGHGGTGTGELFF | TGTGCCACCAGTGATTTAGGTGGCCACGGGGGTACGGGGACCGGGGAGCTGTTTTTT
TRBJ1-6 | TRBV6-5 | . | 15 | . | CASRLQPSAGSPLHF | TGTGCCAGCAGACTACAACCCTCCGCGGGATCACCCCTCCACTTT
TRBJ2-7 | TRBV6-2/TRBV6-3 | few | 14 | TRBD2 | CASSWTSGRYEQYF | TGTGCCAGCAGCTGGACTAGCGGGAGATACGAGCAGTACTTC